Sequencing of this T cell receptor beta chain was carried out in a study of blood T cell repertoires in COVID-19. Study details: There were acute and convalescent COVID-19 samples, and they came from the United States, Italy and Spain. The analysed material was cDNA or gDNA that came from T cells, B-cell-depleted T cells, or PBMCs.

Measured with immunoSEQ multiplex PCR; TCRdb has only the in-frame clones, and not every one. This table holds roughly 670,000 clones, around 89% found once. Trimming left V 2 bases short and J 4 bases short, with 15 bases between. Per germline, CDR1 GTSNPN and CDR2 SVGIG (reference sequence). This CDR3 comprises 15 residues. This chain uses TRBV30 with TRBJ2-1; no definite D call. This clonotype originated in a woman under 30 with acute or convalescent COVID-19. Sequenced: peripheral blood. CDR3 coding DNA: TGTGCCTGGAGTTCCAAGACAACGGCGTACAATGAGCAGTTCTTC. The encoded protein is CAWSSKTTAYNEQFF.